The clone carrying this TCR beta chain was found a few times. These data come from a study of shared T cell receptors in the human thymus. Germline assignment: CDR1 LNHDA and CDR2 SQIVND (reference sequence). The CDR3 length is 17 residues. After removal of 3 bases from V and 6 bases from J, the junction contained 11 bases not matched to a gene. Sequenced by immunoSEQ multiplex PCR; TCRdb stores in-frame clones only, minus some. The sample lists roughly 660,000 clones; approximately 87% were seen once. The sample was also reused in another study, on human thymus T cells. That investigation notes: Related research reported highly overlapping thymic repertoires among unrelated individuals.

This chain uses TRBV19 with TRBJ2-3; TRBD2 matches 11 bases. The sample taken for sequencing was thymocytes. The sequence came from a boy younger than two with a congenital heart defect. CDR3 in amino acids: CASSIRGSGRGPDTQYF. The CDR3 bases are TGTGCCAGTAGTATCCGGGGTAGCGGGAGGGGACCCGATACGCAGTATTTT.